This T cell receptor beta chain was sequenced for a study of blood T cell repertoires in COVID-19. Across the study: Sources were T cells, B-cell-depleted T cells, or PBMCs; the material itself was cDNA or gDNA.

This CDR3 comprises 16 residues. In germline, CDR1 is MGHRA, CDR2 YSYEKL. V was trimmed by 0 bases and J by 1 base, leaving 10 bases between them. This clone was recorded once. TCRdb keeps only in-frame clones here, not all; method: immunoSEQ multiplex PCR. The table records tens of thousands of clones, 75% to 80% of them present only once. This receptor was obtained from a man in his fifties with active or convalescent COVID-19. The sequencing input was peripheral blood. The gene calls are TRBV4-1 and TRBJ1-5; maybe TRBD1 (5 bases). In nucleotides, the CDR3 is TGCGCCAGCAGCCAAGATATGACAGCAAGCAATCAGCCCCAGCATTTT. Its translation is CASSQDMTASNQPQHF.